This entry concerns a single T cell receptor beta chain. In its sample, this clonotype was seen a few times. Its antigen is unknown. Within one base of it there is no much larger clone, and no base qualities were kept. Whole blood was used without cell fractionation, so all unsorted peripheral T cells were reflected in the repertoire. For RNA extraction, 2.5 to 3 ml of peripheral blood was drawn into Tempus tubes. The study enrolled HIV-infected adults who had not yet received antiretroviral therapy and were about to begin treatment, and it processed the first sixteen eligible patients. Patients with febrile or AIDS-related illness, tumors, hepatitis B or C coinfection, immunomodulatory therapy, recent vaccination or treatment interruptions were excluded from enrollment. The TURBO-DNase kit was used to remove leftover genomic DNA, and GLOBINclear was used to deplete globin mRNA. Pretreatment blood from HIV-infected patients was collected just before antiretroviral therapy was started.

This sample was taken from a study of HIV-infected patients and healthy controls (dated by TCRdb to between 2012 and 2015). In terms of the full investigation: After three months of therapy, CD4 counts in most of the 16 patients increased to a modest but significant degree while remaining below normal ranges. Relative to controls, total CDR3 counts per chain did not differ significantly, and patients lacked overall T-cell lymphocytopenia. No consistent shift in CD8 counts was seen during early therapy, whereas a slight rise was seen in the CD4:CD8 ratio. The question the study tested was whether immune perturbation and reconstitution could be captured by deep TCR repertoire sequencing of small blood samples from HIV patients. After a further year of therapy, viral load was undetectable in all patients, having already become undetectable in about 70% of the 16 patients by the second bleed.

Findings and caveats that apply to the study as a whole: In the samples, alpha-beta chain pairing was left undetermined. The observed differences in diversity could not be explained by the slight differences in age and sex profiles between the study cohorts. Rare events from HIV-infected data received too much weight under size-matching, and comparisons were complicated by unequal numbers of distinct sequences between patients and controls. The study did not determine donor HLA types. The dynamics of distinct T-cell subpopulations could not be separated, and sequencing depth was restricted, because whole blood was used. Eight alpha and eight beta V genes showed significantly different mean usage between HIV-infected patients and controls. More CDR3s were shared between individuals among healthy controls than among HIV+ patients, as measured by Jaccard index and by the count of highly shared sequences. Significantly higher mean Gini indices were seen in HIV-infected repertoires than in controls, possibly reflecting oligoclonality. The apparent post-therapy recovery of the Gini index in HIV-infected patients was not reproduced in size-matched repertoire data. During therapy, a significant decrease in frequency was seen for HIV-associated CDR3s, whereas no significant change was found for CMV-associated CDR3s, although most of them became more frequent. MAIT cell alpha-chain CDR3s were present at high frequency in healthy controls but severely depleted in HIV+ repertoires. Processing included only sixteen HIV-infected individuals, and this was regarded by the authors as a major limit on how widely the findings apply. Compared with untreated HIV+ repertoires, healthy control repertoires had roughly threefold more distinct CDR3s and higher Shannon diversity.

Approximately 0.5 ug RNA was reverse transcribed with SuperScript III using primers against the alpha and beta constant regions. Alpha and beta chain libraries were generated separately via chain-specific third strand synthesis with multiplexing indices. The protocol used a single primer pair to amplify all rearrangements within a chain, which avoided primer bias, and attached molecular barcodes to each cDNA molecule. The SP2 sequencing primer site and a random hexamer were carried on a 5' RACE adapter, to which purified cDNA was joined by T4 RNA Ligase 1. With slow temperature ramps used to favor optimal annealing, second strand synthesis was primed from the SP2 site with Phusion polymerase. Each molecule's 12-nucleotide barcode consisted of two random hexamer sequences, both added before amplification and joined together. An amplification PCR of around 25 cycles with P5s and P7 primers came after a short first PCR that had added P5 and P7 adapter elements plus a second index. The libraries went through roughly 27 PCR cycles in total, were quantified on a Qubit, were sized on a Bioanalyzer, and were diluted to around 4 nM. Sequencing of the normalized libraries was done on an Illumina MiSeq using 2 x 250 paired-end kits. Reverse transcription reactions were cleaned up on MinElute columns and eluted into approximately 10 ul Tris-Cl. Adapter ligations ran for around 25 hours at 16 degrees C and were afterwards cleaned with AMPure XP beads at a 1:1 ratio. Per the original workflow: Demultiplexed FASTQ files were processed with a modified Decombinator that output V, J, insert and barcode information. Sequences that shared a barcode but differed from the dominant sequence were discarded as errors, and original cDNA molecules were estimated by counting barcodes clustered at Levenshtein distance 3. The R packages ineq, vegan, igraph and RCytoscape were used for downstream analyses, with IMGT nomenclature and CDR3 definitions applied. V gene usage was computed over distinct sequences, each TCR counted once to avoid skew from clonal expansion. Whenever two unique CDR3 amino acid sequences within a donor differed by a single Levenshtein edit, similarity networks linked them. Published HIV-specific CDR3s (approximately 90 alpha, 702 beta) and CMV-specific CDR3s (more than 12 alpha, a few hundred beta) were compiled and searched for in the repertoires. Random subsampling to size-matched repertoires demonstrated that the decreased diversity in patients did not result from their lower sequence numbers. The raw public data were reprocessed by TCRdb itself: fastp quality trimming at Q25, MiXCR clonotype calling, in-frame beta chains only. Each entry is one CDR3 protein sequence, shown with its most common DNA and genes. TCRdb's processing, not the authors' own work, is the source of the V and J calls. The sample includes approximately 6,000 distinct CDR3 sequences, with around 9.9% observed a single time. About a quarter of the sample lies in the top ten.

Counted from cysteine to phenylalanine, this CDR3 has 14 amino acids. Only the CDR3 DNA stays, 42 bases, in frame from base 1. For CDR1 and CDR2, the germline V gene lists SGDLS and YYNGEE. V is cut by 1 base and J by 5 bases, and the space between the germline ends is 9 bases. This sample comprised blood, obtained before antiretroviral therapy. The chain is made from TRBV9 and TRBJ2-2; the D gene is tentatively TRBD1 or TRBD2, each matching 5 bases. This TCR was sampled from an adult with HIV infection. The nucleotide sequence reads as follows: TGTGCCAGCAGCGTACCCAGGGAGACCGGGGAGCTGTTTTTT. Translation gives CASSVPRETGELFF. The CDR3 plus the reference TRBV9 and TRBJ2-2 genes for the other parts give the full variable domain: DSGVTQTPKHLITATGQRVTLRCSPRSGDLSVYWYQQSLDQGLQFLIQYYNGEERAKGNILERFSAQQFPDLHSELNLSSLELGDSALYFCASSVPRETGELFFGEGSRLTVL.